The present T cell receptor (beta chain) was sequenced within a study of human T cells and chemical hapten exposure. CDR1 LGHNA and CDR2 YNFKEQ come from the germline V gene. The CDR3 consists of 16 residues. The ends lost 2 bases at V and 7 bases at J; junction bases unmatched: 9. The time point here: pre-sensitization, week 0. Regarding treatment: therapeutic diphenylcyclopropenone sensitization with weekly scalp DPC. This clonotype was seen repeatedly, ten times or more. What it recognizes is unknown. TCRdb reprocessed the RACE reads via MiXCR and lists one record per CDR3 protein. The sample lists about 260,000 distinct CDR3 sequences; 7% to 10% were seen once. Findings of the study overall: Expanded TCR counts at PT1 were positively correlated with the patch test score.

Source: whole blood, taken in connection with sensitization to the hapten diphenylcyclopropenone (DPC). This clonotype was obtained from a woman aged 40 to 50 with alopecia areata. Some clones in this sample may be carry-over from other donors' samples. The chain links TRBV4-2 to TRBJ2-1; 9 bases fit TRBD1. The CDR3 sequence is CASSQPGQGSRNEQFF. The CDR3 DNA sequence: TGTGCCAGCAGCCAACCCGGACAGGGGTCTCGGAATGAGCAGTTCTTC.